The present T cell receptor (beta chain) was sequenced within a study of blood T cell repertoires in COVID-19. Overall study: The United States, Italy and Spain provided the acute and convalescent COVID-19 samples. T cells, B-cell-depleted T cells, or PBMCs supplied cDNA or gDNA.

The ends lost 3 bases at V and 4 bases at J; junction bases unmatched: 6. Germline CDR1 and CDR2: KGHSH and LQKENI. This CDR3 is built from 15 residues. This clone was observed once. The identical CDR3 is also encoded by other nucleotide sequences in the sample. As originally analysed: Reference gene primer amplification gave nucleated cell count estimates. Repertoires were generated with immunoSEQ multiplex PCR, while TCRdb's copy carries only in-frame clones and drops some. V and J calls and clone size follow that table, whereas D and trimming were derived from the DNA. The table records just over 200,000 clones, less than 85% of them present only once.

The receptor was derived from a woman in her 70s with acute or convalescent COVID-19. The chain has TRBV18 and TRBJ2-7, with TRBD2 identical over 10 bases. Sequencing was performed on peripheral blood. The CDR3 DNA reads as TGTGCCAGCTCACCTCCGGGACTAGCGACTTACGAGCAGTACTTC. Translated, it gives CASSPPGLATYEQYF.